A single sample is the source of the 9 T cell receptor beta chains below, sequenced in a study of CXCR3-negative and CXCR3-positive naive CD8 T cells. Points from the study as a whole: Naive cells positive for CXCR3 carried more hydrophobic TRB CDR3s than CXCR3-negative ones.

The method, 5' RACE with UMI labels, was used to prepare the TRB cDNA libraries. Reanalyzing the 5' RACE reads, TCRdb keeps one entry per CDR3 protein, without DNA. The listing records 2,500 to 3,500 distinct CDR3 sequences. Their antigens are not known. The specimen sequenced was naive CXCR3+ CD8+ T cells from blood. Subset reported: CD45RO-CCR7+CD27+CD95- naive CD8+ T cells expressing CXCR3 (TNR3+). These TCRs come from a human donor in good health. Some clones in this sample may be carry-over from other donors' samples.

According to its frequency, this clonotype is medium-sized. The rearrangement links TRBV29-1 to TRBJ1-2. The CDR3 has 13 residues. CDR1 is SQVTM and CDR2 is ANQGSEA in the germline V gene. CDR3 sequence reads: CSVFSASNYGYTF.

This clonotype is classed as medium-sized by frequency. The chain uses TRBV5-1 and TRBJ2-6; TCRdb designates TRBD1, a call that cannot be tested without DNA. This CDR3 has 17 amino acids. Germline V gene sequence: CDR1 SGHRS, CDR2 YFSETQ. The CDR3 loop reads CASSLGQGSSGANVLTF.

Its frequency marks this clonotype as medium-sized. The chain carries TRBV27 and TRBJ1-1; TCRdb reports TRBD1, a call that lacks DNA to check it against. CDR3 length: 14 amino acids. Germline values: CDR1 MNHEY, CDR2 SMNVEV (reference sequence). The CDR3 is CASSLTGIGTEAFF.

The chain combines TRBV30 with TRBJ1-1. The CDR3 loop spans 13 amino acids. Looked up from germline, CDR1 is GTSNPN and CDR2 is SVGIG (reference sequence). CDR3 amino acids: CAGCPSEDTEAFF.

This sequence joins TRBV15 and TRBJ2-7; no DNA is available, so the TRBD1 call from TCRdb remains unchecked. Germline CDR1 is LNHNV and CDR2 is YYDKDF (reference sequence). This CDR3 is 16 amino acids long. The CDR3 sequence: CATSVRDRGIDNEQYF.

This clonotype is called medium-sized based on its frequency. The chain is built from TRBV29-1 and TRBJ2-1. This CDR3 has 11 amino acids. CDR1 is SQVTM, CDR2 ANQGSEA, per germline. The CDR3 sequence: CSVILGAEQFF.

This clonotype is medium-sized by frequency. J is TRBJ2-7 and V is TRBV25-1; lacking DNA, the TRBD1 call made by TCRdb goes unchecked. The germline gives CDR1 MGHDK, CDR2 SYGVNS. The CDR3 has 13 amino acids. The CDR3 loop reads CASSEKGSDEQYF.

Here the CDR3 reads CASSPPDREETQYF. The chain uses TRBV27 and TRBJ2-5; TCRdb calls TRBD1, which cannot be checked without DNA. Germline V gene lookup returns CDR1 MNHEY and CDR2 SMNVEV (reference sequence). This CDR3 spans 14 amino acids.

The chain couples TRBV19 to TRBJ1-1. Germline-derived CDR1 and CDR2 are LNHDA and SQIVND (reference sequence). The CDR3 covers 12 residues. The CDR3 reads CASTWGNTEAFF.